The 28 T cell receptor beta chains listed next were all sequenced from one sample in a study of cytomegalovirus exposure and HLA in healthy donors. The repertoire was sequenced with immunoSEQ multiplex PCR; TCRdb's copy has only in-frame clones and lacks some. The sample lists some 120,000 clones; about 90% were seen once. Sequenced: PBMCs. Receptors were obtained from a woman aged 18-29 years in good health and CMV-seronegative.

V usage is TRBV5-1 and J usage is TRBJ2-7, with a weak D call TRBD2 (9 bases). The CDR3 length is 19 residues. V lost 4 bases and J 5 bases, leaving 31 bases between the germline ends. Germline CDR1 reads SGHRS; CDR2 reads YFSETQ. CDR3 amino acids: CASSARTGTSQYWSDEQYF. CDR3 bases: TGCGCCAGCAGCGCGAGGACAGGGACTAGCCAGTATTGGAGCGACGAGCAGTACTTC. Drawing the rest from reference TRBV5-1 and TRBJ2-7, the complete variable domain is KAGVTQTPRYLIKTRGQQVTLSCSPISGHRSVSWYQQTPGQGLQFLFEYFSETQRNKGNFPGRFSGRQFSNSRSEMNVSTLELGDSALYLCASSARTGTSQYWSDEQYFGPGTRLTVT.

Comments on this clone: Distinct nucleotide sequences in the sample also encode this CDR3. The rearrangement links TRBV19 to TRBJ1-5; D is ambiguous. CDR3 length equals 14 residues. The germline V and J ends were trimmed by 3 bases and 2 bases, with 8 bases remaining between them. Germline V CDR1 and CDR2: LNHDA, SQIVND (reference sequence). The CDR3 DNA is TGTGCCAGTAGTATCAGCGGGGGCAATCAGCCCCAGCATTTT. Protein sequence: CASSISGGNQPQHF.

This chain uses TRBV5-1 with TRBJ2-5; maybe TRBD2 (6 bases). Trimming cost V 6 bases and J 1 base, with 13 bases left between them. The CDR3 contains 14 residues. The germline V gene has CDR1 SGHRS and CDR2 YFSETQ. The CDR3 DNA sequence: TGCGCCAGCAAATCCGGAGGGCCCCAAGAGACCCAGTACTTC. It is translated as CASKSGGPQETQYF.

This clone has only one observation. This chain joins TRBV2 and TRBJ1-2; no reliable D call. V gave up 2 bases and J gave up 1 base, with 11 bases separating them. Germline-derived CDR1 and CDR2 are SNHLY and FYNNEI. The CDR3 has 15 residues. In DNA form, the CDR3 reads TGTGCCAGCAGTGAATGGTCAGATCTTAACTATGGCTACACCTTC. Residues: CASSEWSDLNYGYTF.

The rearrangement links TRBV5-1 to TRBJ1-1; D is unclear. Between the trimmed V and J ends, which lost 2 bases and 1 base, there was a span of 6 bases. Germline lookup yields CDR1 SGHRS and CDR2 YFSETQ. The CDR3 has 13 residues. CDR3 coding DNA: TGCGCCAGCAGCTTCGCGGAGAACACTGAAGCTTTCTTT. Protein product: CASSFAENTEAFF.

This chain uses TRBV7-9 with TRBJ1-1, with 8 nucleotides matching TRBD1. This CDR3 has 16 residues. Trimming took 3 bases from V and 3 from J; bases not matched to a gene: 9. Germline-derived CDR1 and CDR2 are SEHNR and FQNEAQ (reference sequence). The CDR3, as DNA: TGTGCCAGCAGCTTTGGGCAGGGGGCGCGGGACACTGAAGCTTTCTTT. It is translated as CASSFGQGARDTEAFF.

The gene calls are TRBV5-8 and TRBJ1-5; D is unclear. The CDR3 sequence is 16 residues long. The V end lost 4 bases, the J end lost 4 bases, and 18 bases lay between the germline ends. Germline-derived CDR1 and CDR2 are SGHTS and YDEGEE. CDR3 sequence: CASSAGEGTRNQPQHF. The CDR3 DNA is TGTGCCAGCAGCGCCGGCGAGGGAACTAGAAATCAGCCCCAGCATTTT.

V gene TRBV13 combines with J gene TRBJ2-7, with D possibly being TRBD2 (6 bases). V was trimmed by 3 bases and J by 2 bases, leaving 11 bases between them. This CDR3 region has 14 residues. The V gene's germline CDR1 is PRHDT and CDR2 FYEKMQ (reference sequence). In nucleotides, the CDR3 is TGTGCCAGCAGCTTCGGGAGCGGTACCTACGAGCAGTACTTC. This translates into CASSFGSGTYEQYF.

The sample holds a few counts of this clone. This chain joins TRBV30 and TRBJ1-1; perhaps TRBD1 as D (6 bases). This CDR3 has 14 residues. Germline V gene data show CDR1 as GTSNPN and CDR2 as SVGIG (reference sequence). V lost 3 bases and J 0 bases, leaving 11 bases between the germline ends. CDR3 loop: CAWSGQWMNTEAFF. The CDR3 DNA reads as TGTGCCTGGAGCGGACAGTGGATGAACACTGAAGCTTTCTTT. The full variable domain, with the rest looked up from reference TRBV30 and TRBJ1-1, is SQTIHQWPATLVQPVGSPLSLECTVEGTSNPNLYWYRQAAGRGLQLLFYSVGIGQISSEVPQNLSASRPQDRQFILSSKKLLLSDSGFYLCAWSGQWMNTEAFFGQGTRLTVV.

The V call is TRBV19, the J call TRBJ2-5; 7 bases line up with TRBD1. CDR1 and CDR2 from the germline V gene are LNHDA and SQIVND (reference sequence). The length of the CDR3 is 17 residues. Unmatched junction bases numbered 12, after V lost 5 bases and J lost 0 bases. CDR3 sequence (DNA): TGTGCCAGTAGTCGGGGTGAGGGGGCGGGCTACCAAGAGACCCAGTACTTC. This sequence encodes CASSRGEGAGYQETQYF. Full variable domain (outside the CDR3, taken from reference TRBV19 and TRBJ2-5): DGGITQSPKYLFRKEGQNVTLSCEQNLNHDAMYWYRQDPGQGLRLIYYSQIVNDFQKGDIAEGYSVSREKKESFPLTVTSAQKNPTAFYLCASSRGEGAGYQETQYFGPGTRLLVL.

In DNA form, the CDR3 reads TGTGCCAGCAGCGTAAGGAGCTCTGGGGCCAACGTCCTGACTTTC. It specifies CASSVRSSGANVLTF. The rearrangement links TRBV9 to TRBJ2-6; no definite D call. CDR1 and CDR2 from the germline V gene are SGDLS and YYNGEE. The CDR3 sequence is 15 residues long. V was clipped by 1 base and J by 0 bases, with 5 bases between them.

The chain joins TRBV4-3 to TRBJ2-2; 10 positions match TRBD2. V trimming: 4 bases; J trimming: 3 bases; junction bases outside the gene matches: 11. There are 18 residues in the CDR3. CDR1 is LGHNA, CDR2 YSLEER, per germline. Here the CDR3 reads CASSPEGTSGKYTGELFF. The DNA of the CDR3 is TGCGCCAGCAGCCCTGAGGGCACTAGCGGGAAATACACCGGGGAGCTGTTTTTT.

This chain joins TRBV5-1 and TRBJ1-2, with 10 positions matching TRBD1. Germline V gives CDR1 SGHRS, CDR2 YFSETQ. This CDR3 is 15 amino acids long. V trimming: 4 bases; J trimming: 0 bases; junction bases outside the gene matches: 3. CDR3 sequence reads: CASSNGQGANYGYTF. For the CDR3, the DNA is TGCGCCAGCAGCAATGGACAGGGGGCTAACTATGGCTACACCTTC.

The chain combines TRBV6-5 with TRBJ2-3; 8 bases match TRBD2. V gave up 6 bases and J gave up 4 bases; unmatched junction bases: 6. The length of the CDR3 is 14 residues. Germline V CDR1 and CDR2: MNHEY, SVGAGI. Here the CDR3 DNA reads TGTGCCAGCAGCCACGTACTAGCGGCAGATACGCAGTATTTT. This encodes CASSHVLAADTQYF.

The genes are TRBV30 and TRBJ1-1, with D perhaps matching TRBD1 (6 bases). The CDR3 length is 13 residues. V dropped 4 bases and J dropped 1 base, with 10 bases sitting between them. CDR1 and CDR2 from the germline V gene are GTSNPN and SVGIG (reference sequence). As DNA, the CDR3 is TGTGCCTGGACCGGGGGGGCGAACACTGAAGCTTTCTTT. Protein sequence: CAWTGGANTEAFF.

The chain joins TRBV15 to TRBJ1-2; D is unclear. Trimming removed 1 base from V and 0 bases from J, with 9 bases in between. Germline values: CDR1 LNHNV, CDR2 YYDKDF (reference sequence). The CDR3 totals 15 residues. The CDR3 nucleotides are TGTGCCACCAGCAGAGGTGCAGGATCTAACTATGGCTACACCTTC. It translates to CATSRGAGSNYGYTF.

The CDR3 nucleotides are TGTGCCAGCAGCTTTGAGGGGGCGCTGGGCTACACCTTC. Amino acids: CASSFEGALGYTF. The chain joins TRBV7-2 to TRBJ1-2; 7 bases fit TRBD1. CDR1 is SGHTA and CDR2 is FQGNSA in the germline V gene. Unmatched junction bases numbered 6, after V lost 3 bases and J lost 8 bases. The CDR3 runs 13 residues.

This clone was counted a few times. The V call is TRBV5-4, the J call TRBJ2-3; D is unresolved. CDR1 is SGHNT and CDR2 is YYREEE in the germline V gene (reference sequence). The V gene lost 6 bases and the J gene lost 7 bases, with 9 bases spanning the gap. The CDR3 totals 11 residues. Here the CDR3 DNA reads TGTGCCAGCAAGAGCGAGTATACGCAGTATTTT. Protein product: CASKSEYTQYF.

This clone appeared a single time. V and J are TRBV6-5 and TRBJ1-1; D remains unclear. The CDR3 has 14 residues. Germline CDR1 and CDR2: MNHEY and SVGAGI. V lost 0 bases and J 1 base, leaving 6 bases between the germline ends. CDR3 coding DNA: TGTGCCAGCAGTTACTCGAGAGGGAACACTGAAGCTTTCTTT. Protein product: CASSYSRGNTEAFF.

This chain joins TRBV2 and TRBJ2-3, with 7 positions matching TRBD2. This CDR3 region has 15 residues. Germline V lookup: CDR1 SNHLY, CDR2 FYNNEI. V lost 8 bases and J lost 4; bases outside the gene matches: 12. The CDR3 loop is CASRGGDLGADTQYF. The CDR3 DNA sequence: TGTGCCAGCCGCGGGGGAGACCTGGGGGCAGATACGCAGTATTTT.

The V gene is TRBV6-5, the J gene TRBJ2-7, with D perhaps matching TRBD1 (6 bases). Looked up from germline, CDR1 is MNHEY and CDR2 is SVGAGI. This CDR3 spans 12 amino acids. Trimming took off 5 bases at V and 8 bases at J, with 13 bases between the two ends. CDR3 DNA: TGTGCCAGCAGTAGGACAGCGGAAAAGCAGTACTTC. This encodes CASSRTAEKQYF.

The rearrangement joins TRBV4-3 to TRBJ2-7; D is undetermined. CDR3 length: 13 amino acids. With 2 bases removed from V and 3 bases from J, the gap between germline ends came to 8 bases. The germline V gene encodes CDR1 LGHNA and CDR2 YSLEER. The CDR3 coding sequence is TGCGCCAGCAGCCAATTACAGCACTACGAGCAGTACTTC. Encoded protein: CASSQLQHYEQYF.

Of note for this clone: Germline is not matched at one junction end, which may reflect a read error. The rearrangement uses TRBV10-3 and TRBJ2-1, with TRBD2 identical over 9 bases. This CDR3 has 14 residues. From germline, CDR1 is ENHRY and CDR2 SYGVKD. CDR3 coding DNA: TGTGCCATCAGGGCCGGGACTAGCTACCATGAGCAGTTCTTC. It translates to CAIRAGTSYHEQFF.

The gene calls are TRBV30 and TRBJ2-3, with TRBD2 matching 14 bases. After removal of 3 bases from V and 4 bases from J, the junction contained 0 bases not matched to a gene. Germline lookup yields CDR1 GTSNPN and CDR2 SVGIG (reference sequence). This CDR3 spans 14 amino acids. The CDR3 bases are TGTGCCTGGAGGGGACTAGCGGGAGCAGATACGCAGTATTTT. It specifies CAWRGLAGADTQYF.

The chain links TRBV6-1 to TRBJ2-2; no reliable D call. The CDR3 contains 14 residues. V was shortened by 5 bases and J by 5 bases, with 12 bases between the two germline ends. Germline V gene data show CDR1 as MNHNS and CDR2 as SASEGT. CDR3 protein: CASSPDWATGELFF. CDR3 sequence (DNA): TGTGCCAGCAGTCCCGATTGGGCAACCGGGGAGCTGTTTTTT.

The chain joins TRBV4-2 to TRBJ2-7, with TRBD1 matching over 7 bases. V lost 4 bases and J lost 0; bases outside the gene matches: 3. This CDR3 has 14 amino acids. Per the germline V gene, CDR1 is LGHNA and CDR2 is YNFKEQ. CDR3 sequence (DNA): TGTGCCAGCAGCCGGGACAGCCTCTCCTACGAGCAGTACTTC. As protein: CASSRDSLSYEQYF.

The chain employs TRBV7-3 and TRBJ2-5; D call uncertain. Germline V gives CDR1 SGHTA, CDR2 FQGTGA. Trimming took off 2 bases at V and 2 bases at J, with 6 bases between the two ends. The CDR3 covers 13 residues. CDR3 in amino acids: CASSLGRQETQYF. The CDR3 nucleotides are TGTGCCAGCAGCTTAGGTCGGCAAGAGACCCAGTACTTC.

With regard to this clone: At one boundary the junction diverges from the germline segment, which might be a read error. V and J are TRBV7-7 and TRBJ2-4; 8 bases align to TRBD2. This CDR3 is 15 amino acids long. Germline assignment: CDR1 SSHAT and CDR2 FNYEAQ (reference sequence). CDR3 sequence: CASSPGGGVADIQYF. The CDR3 DNA reads TGTGCTAGCAGCCCCGGGGGGGGAGTGGCGGACATTCAGTACTTC.